This T cell receptor beta chain was identified during a study of blood T cell repertoires in COVID-19. Across the study: Acute and convalescent COVID-19 specimens originated in the United States, Italy and Spain. T cells, B-cell-depleted T cells, or PBMCs provided the cDNA or gDNA that served as material.

The V gene's germline CDR1 is MNHNY and CDR2 SVGAGI (reference sequence). The CDR3 runs 14 residues. V lost 4 bases and J lost 0, with 7 bases in between. Original methodology: Amplification of reference gene primers was used by the study to estimate nucleated cell counts. Measured with immunoSEQ multiplex PCR; TCRdb has only the in-frame clones, and not every one. From that table come the V and J calls and clone size; the DNA was used to work out D and trimming. The sample shows 100,000 to 150,000 clones, approximately 90% of them seen only once. Seattle patients were enrolled while actively infected and followed longitudinally.

V and J are TRBV6-6 and TRBJ2-1, with D tentatively TRBD2 (5 bases). Sequencing was carried out using peripheral blood. The clonotype originates from a middle-aged man with COVID-19, enrolled during active disease. CDR3 sequence: CASSLEGSYNEQFF. The CDR3 DNA follows: TGTGCCAGCAGTTTAGAGGGCTCCTACAATGAGCAGTTCTTC.